This T cell receptor (beta chain) appears in the sequencing data of a study of radiotherapy plus CTLA-4 blockade in lung cancer. In the study overall: Objective responses occurred in about a sixth of patients; about 34% had disease control. The study, taken as a whole, reports: Blood saw expansion of tumor-derived TCR clones after radiotherapy plus ipilimumab. How blood T cell clones changed early, along with interferon-beta, reportedly forecast response best.

CTLA-4 blockade using ipilimumab, together with focal radiation, was received by patients with chemo-refractory metastatic non-small-cell lung cancer. Method: immunoSEQ multiplex PCR; TCRdb's copy keeps in-frame clones and lacks some. There are around 32,000 clones in the sample; roughly four fifths occur only once, and 20% to 25% lies in the top ten. Note on this clone: Its antigen is not known.

Source: peripheral blood, taken from a patient treated with radiotherapy plus ipilimumab. The TCR originated in a human donor with non-small cell lung cancer that progressed on radiotherapy plus ipilimumab.

The CDR3 sequence is CASSLLAGGLGEQYF. For the CDR3, the DNA is TGCGCCAGCAGCTTGTTAGCGGGGGGGCTAGGCGAGCAGTACTTC. This chain connects TRBV5-1 to TRBJ2-7; 11 bases agree with TRBD2. CDR1 is SGHRS, CDR2 YFSETQ, per germline. The ends lost 1 base at V and 6 bases at J; junction bases unmatched: 6. This CDR3 contains 15 residues.